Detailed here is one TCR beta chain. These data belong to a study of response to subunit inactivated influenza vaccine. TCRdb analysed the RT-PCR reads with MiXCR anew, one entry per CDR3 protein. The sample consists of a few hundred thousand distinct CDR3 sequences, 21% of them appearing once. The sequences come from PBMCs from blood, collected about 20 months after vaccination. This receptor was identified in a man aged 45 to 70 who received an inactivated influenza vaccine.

CDR3 in amino acids: CASSPLPQGNYGYTF. The CDR3 coding sequence is TGTGCCAGCAGCCCCTTACCACAGGGAAACTATGGCTACACCTTC. The chain is built from TRBV3-1 and TRBJ1-2, with TRBD1 as a possible D gene (6 bases). The CDR3 sequence is 15 residues long. CDR1 is LGHDT, CDR2 YNNKEL, per germline (reference sequence). With 4 bases removed from V and 2 bases from J, the gap between germline ends came to 14 bases.